This is a list of T cell receptor beta chains from one sample in a study of T cell repertoires in cytomegalovirus infection. TCRdb re-derived calls from the reads in MiXCR, one entry per CDR3 protein. The sample records about 340,000 distinct CDR3 sequences, roughly 29% being singletons. No antigen has been identified for these receptors. The sample consisted of cultured PBMCs, taken from culture after CMV antigen stimulation. The receptors were sampled from a human donor in good health (CMV status not recorded). Some clones in this sample may be carry-over from other donors' samples. The CDR3 runs from the conserved cysteine through the conserved F or W. D genes are given only for firm matches. Size values are once, few and many counts, or a class for expanded clones, and some rows have none.

v_call: TRBV12-3/TRBV12-4
cdr3_length: 14
d_call: NA
clone_size: few
j_call: TRBJ2-3
cdr3_nt: TGTGCCAGCAGTTTCGGTCTCGATTTAGATACGCAGTATTTT
cdr3_aa: CASSFGLDLDTQYF

v_call: TRBV7-2
cdr3_length: 14
d_call: NA
clone_size: NA
j_call: TRBJ2-1
cdr3_nt: TGTGCCAGCAGCTCCGGGAGCGAATCGAATGAGCAGTTCTTC
cdr3_aa: CASSSGSESNEQFF

v_call: TRBV2
cdr3_length: 15
d_call: NA
clone_size: NA
j_call: TRBJ1-6
cdr3_nt: TGTGCCAGCAGTGAAGCGCTACAGCCGAATTCACCCCTCCACTTT
cdr3_aa: CASSEALQPNSPLHF

v_call: TRBV6-2/TRBV6-3
cdr3_length: 16
d_call: NA
clone_size: NA
j_call: TRBJ1-6
cdr3_nt: TGTGCCAGCAGTTACACGGAGAGCTCCTATAATTCACCCCTCCACTTT
cdr3_aa: CASSYTESSYNSPLHF

v_call: TRBV20-1
cdr3_length: 14
d_call: NA
clone_size: few
j_call: TRBJ1-1
cdr3_nt: TGCAGTGCTACCTTGGACAGCCTCAACACTGAAGCTTTCTTT
cdr3_aa: CSATLDSLNTEAFF

v_call: TRBV29-1
cdr3_length: 11
d_call: TRBD1
clone_size: NA
j_call: TRBJ2-3
cdr3_nt: TGCAGCGTTGACGACAGGGGCGCGCAGTATTTT
cdr3_aa: CSVDDRGAQYF

v_call: TRBV5-1
cdr3_length: 15
d_call: NA
clone_size: once
j_call: TRBJ1-2
cdr3_nt: TGCGCCAGCAGCCCGACCGGGACAATGGGATCTGGCTACACCTTC
cdr3_aa: CASSPTGTMGSGYTF

v_call: TRBV7-6
cdr3_length: 17
d_call: TRBD2
clone_size: NA
j_call: TRBJ2-2
cdr3_nt: TGTGCCAGCAGCTTAGTCTCTAGCGGGGCGAACACCGGGGAGCTGTTTTTT
cdr3_aa: CASSLVSSGANTGELFF

v_call: TRBV7-4
cdr3_length: 16
d_call: NA
clone_size: once
j_call: TRBJ2-1
cdr3_nt: TGTGCCAGCACCCCCCTTGAGGAAGGGTTCTACAATGAGCAGTTCTTC
cdr3_aa: CASTPLEEGFYNEQFF

v_call: TRBV19
cdr3_length: 11
d_call: NA
clone_size: NA
j_call: TRBJ1-1
cdr3_nt: TGTGCCAGTACCACGGGGGGTTCAGCTTTCTTT
cdr3_aa: CASTTGGSAFF

v_call: TRBV29-1
cdr3_length: 11
d_call: NA
clone_size: NA
j_call: TRBJ2-7
cdr3_nt: TGCAGCGTTTCCCTATCCTACGAGCAGTACTTC
cdr3_aa: CSVSLSYEQYF

v_call: TRBV2
cdr3_length: 14
d_call: TRBD1
clone_size: few
j_call: TRBJ2-2
cdr3_nt: TGTGCCAGCAGTGGGACAGGGGCTCCCGGGGAGCTGTTTTTT
cdr3_aa: CASSGTGAPGELFF

v_call: TRBV4-2
cdr3_length: 21
d_call: TRBD2
clone_size: many
j_call: TRBJ2-1
cdr3_nt: TGTGCCAGCAGCCAAGGAATCATCATCCACGGACTAGCGGGAGTATGGAATGAGCAGTTCTTC
cdr3_aa: CASSQGIIIHGLAGVWNEQFF

v_call: TRBV25-1
cdr3_length: 14
d_call: NA
clone_size: few
j_call: TRBJ2-7
cdr3_nt: TGTGCCAGCAGTGCACAGGAGGTGGGCTACGAGCAGTACTTC
cdr3_aa: CASSAQEVGYEQYF

v_call: TRBV6-5
cdr3_length: 14
d_call: NA
clone_size: NA
j_call: TRBJ2-5
cdr3_nt: TGTGCCAGCAGTACCCGTAGCGGAAAAGAGACCCAGTACTTC
cdr3_aa: CASSTRSGKETQYF

v_call: TRBV7-6
cdr3_length: 13
d_call: TRBD2
clone_size: many
j_call: TRBJ2-3
cdr3_nt: TGTGCCAGCAGCCGAACTAGCGGGGCTACGCAGTATTTT
cdr3_aa: CASSRTSGATQYF

v_call: TRBV5-4
cdr3_length: 15
d_call: NA
clone_size: once
j_call: TRBJ2-1
cdr3_nt: TGTGCCAGCAGCTTGGGGGGGGCTCGGCGCAATGAGCAGTTCTTC
cdr3_aa: CASSLGGARRNEQFF

v_call: TRBV6-5
cdr3_length: 15
d_call: TRBD2
clone_size: few
j_call: TRBJ2-3
cdr3_nt: TGTGCCAGCAGTGTGACTAGCGGGAGTAGAGATACGCAGTATTTT
cdr3_aa: CASSVTSGSRDTQYF

v_call: TRBV7-9
cdr3_length: 14
d_call: NA
clone_size: few
j_call: TRBJ1-6
cdr3_nt: TGTGCCAGCAGCCCATGGGACACTAATTCACCCCTCCACTTT
cdr3_aa: CASSPWDTNSPLHF

v_call: TRBV4-1
cdr3_length: 15
d_call: NA
clone_size: NA
j_call: TRBJ2-7
cdr3_nt: TGCGCCAGCAGCCAAGTAGAACTGGGGACCTACGAGCAGTACTTC
cdr3_aa: CASSQVELGTYEQYF

v_call: TRBV12-3/TRBV12-4
cdr3_length: 15
d_call: TRBD2
clone_size: NA
j_call: TRBJ2-5
cdr3_nt: TGTGCCAGCACCCTGGGGCGGGGGGAGCAAGAGACCCAGTACTTC
cdr3_aa: CASTLGRGEQETQYF

v_call: TRBV27
cdr3_length: 11
d_call: NA
clone_size: NA
j_call: TRBJ2-7
cdr3_nt: TGTGCCAGCATTGCGGGAAACGAGCAGTACTTC
cdr3_aa: CASIAGNEQYF

v_call: TRBV7-2
cdr3_length: 13
d_call: NA
clone_size: NA
j_call: TRBJ2-7
cdr3_nt: TGTGCCAGCAGCTTTGGGCCGCAGGACGAGCAGTACTTC
cdr3_aa: CASSFGPQDEQYF

v_call: TRBV7-3
cdr3_length: 16
d_call: TRBD2
clone_size: few
j_call: TRBJ2-2
cdr3_nt: TGTGCCAGCAGCTTAATGGCGGGAGGAAGGACCGGGGAGCTGTTTTTT
cdr3_aa: CASSLMAGGRTGELFF

v_call: TRBV20-1
cdr3_length: 14
d_call: NA
clone_size: many
j_call: TRBJ1-6
cdr3_nt: TGCAGTGCTAGGATACAGGGCGGGAATTCACCCCTCCACTTT
cdr3_aa: CSARIQGGNSPLHF

v_call: TRBV13
cdr3_length: 15
d_call: NA
clone_size: NA
j_call: TRBJ1-1
cdr3_nt: TGTGCCAGCAGCTCATTCGGGGGGCGGAACACTGAAGCTTTCTTT
cdr3_aa: CASSSFGGRNTEAFF

v_call: TRBV4-1
cdr3_length: 18
d_call: NA
clone_size: NA
j_call: TRBJ1-5
cdr3_nt: TGCGCCAGCAGCCAAGATCCTCAAACCCGGTCCGGTGGTCAGCCCCAGCATTTT
cdr3_aa: CASSQDPQTRSGGQPQHF

v_call: TRBV6-5
cdr3_length: 16
d_call: TRBD2
clone_size: few
j_call: TRBJ2-1
cdr3_nt: TGTGCCAGCAGTTTTGTGACTAGCGGGGGCAAAAATGAGCAGTTCTTC
cdr3_aa: CASSFVTSGGKNEQFF

v_call: TRBV19
cdr3_length: 15
d_call: TRBD1
clone_size: NA
j_call: TRBJ2-7
cdr3_nt: TGTGCCAGTAGTAGCCGGACAGGGGGCTCCTACGAGCAGTACTTC
cdr3_aa: CASSSRTGGSYEQYF

v_call: TRBV28
cdr3_length: 14
d_call: NA
clone_size: NA
j_call: TRBJ2-7
cdr3_nt: TGTGCCAGCACTCAAGGCCCACAGACCTACGAGCAGTACTTC
cdr3_aa: CASTQGPQTYEQYF

v_call: TRBV7-4
cdr3_length: 14
d_call: NA
clone_size: NA
j_call: TRBJ1-1
cdr3_nt: TGTGCCAGCAGCTTCGCCATCCCAACCGCTGAAGCTTTCTTT
cdr3_aa: CASSFAIPTAEAFF

v_call: TRBV10-2
cdr3_length: 15
d_call: TRBD1
clone_size: NA
j_call: TRBJ2-1
cdr3_nt: TGCGCCAGCAGACCCCCCGGGACAGCCTACAATGAGCAGTTCTTC
cdr3_aa: CASRPPGTAYNEQFF

v_call: TRBV27
cdr3_length: 13
d_call: NA
clone_size: NA
j_call: TRBJ1-1
cdr3_nt: TGTGCCAGCAGTTGGGGAGCGGCCACTGAAGCTTTCTTT
cdr3_aa: CASSWGAATEAFF

v_call: TRBV28
cdr3_length: 15
d_call: NA
clone_size: few
j_call: TRBJ1-6
cdr3_nt: TGTGCCAGCAGTCCCCAGGAATCCTATAATTCACCCCTCCACTTT
cdr3_aa: CASSPQESYNSPLHF

v_call: TRBV11-2
cdr3_length: 17
d_call: TRBD2
clone_size: few
j_call: TRBJ2-2
cdr3_nt: TGTGCCAGCAGCCTCGAACTAGCGGGGAGAAGTACCGGGGAGCTGTTTTTT
cdr3_aa: CASSLELAGRSTGELFF

v_call: TRBV12-3/TRBV12-4
cdr3_length: 12
d_call: NA
clone_size: few
j_call: TRBJ1-6
cdr3_nt: TGTGCCAGCAGCTCGAGTTGGACACCCCTCCACTTT
cdr3_aa: CASSSSWTPLHF

v_call: TRBV7-8
cdr3_length: 18
d_call: TRBD2
clone_size: few
j_call: TRBJ2-2
cdr3_nt: TGTGCCAGCAGCCCGCTAGCGGGACCTTTAATTAACACCGGGGAGCTGTTTTTT
cdr3_aa: CASSPLAGPLINTGELFF

v_call: TRBV25-1
cdr3_length: 14
d_call: TRBD1
clone_size: many
j_call: TRBJ2-7
cdr3_nt: TGTGCCAGCAGTGTATCAGGGGGCAACTACGAGCAGTACTTC
cdr3_aa: CASSVSGGNYEQYF

v_call: TRBV5-4
cdr3_length: 17
d_call: TRBD1
clone_size: NA
j_call: TRBJ2-3
cdr3_nt: TGTGCCAGCAGCTTGGCCGAGGGGACAGGGGGGACAGATACGCAGTATTTT
cdr3_aa: CASSLAEGTGGTDTQYF

v_call: TRBV6-2/TRBV6-3
cdr3_length: 16
d_call: NA
clone_size: NA
j_call: TRBJ2-3
cdr3_nt: TGTGCCAGCAGTTACTCGCCCCAGGGCCTCACAGATACGCAGTATTTT
cdr3_aa: CASSYSPQGLTDTQYF

v_call: TRBV7-2
cdr3_length: 16
d_call: TRBD2
clone_size: few
j_call: TRBJ2-7
cdr3_nt: TGTGCCAGCACCTTAAATCCCAGCGGGAGTCGCTACGAGCAGTACTTC
cdr3_aa: CASTLNPSGSRYEQYF

v_call: TRBV6-1
cdr3_length: 15
d_call: TRBD2
clone_size: NA
j_call: TRBJ2-5
cdr3_nt: TGTGCCAGCAGTGATGCTAGCGGGAACCAAGAGACCCAGTACTTC
cdr3_aa: CASSDASGNQETQYF

v_call: TRBV7-2
cdr3_length: 13
d_call: NA
clone_size: few
j_call: TRBJ1-5
cdr3_nt: TGTGCCAGCAGCTCGAGCCCTGTTCGGCCCCAGCATTTT
cdr3_aa: CASSSSPVRPQHF

v_call: TRBV20-1
cdr3_length: 13
d_call: NA
clone_size: few
j_call: TRBJ1-2
cdr3_nt: TGCAGTGCTAGTGAGGTCAGGGGAAGTGGCTACACCTTC
cdr3_aa: CSASEVRGSGYTF

v_call: TRBV7-9
cdr3_length: 14
d_call: TRBD2
clone_size: NA
j_call: TRBJ2-7
cdr3_nt: TGTGCCAGCAGGACTAGCGGGAGCAAGGACGAGCAGTACTTC
cdr3_aa: CASRTSGSKDEQYF

v_call: TRBV11-2
cdr3_length: 16
d_call: NA
clone_size: NA
j_call: TRBJ2-1
cdr3_nt: TGTGCCAGCAGCTTTGGCAGCGTCAGCTCCTACAATGAGCAGTTCTTC
cdr3_aa: CASSFGSVSSYNEQFF

v_call: TRBV20-1
cdr3_length: 16
d_call: NA
clone_size: NA
j_call: TRBJ2-1
cdr3_nt: TGCAGTGCTAGAGGGGTACGAGGGGGATTTACGAATGAGCAGTTCTTC
cdr3_aa: CSARGVRGGFTNEQFF

v_call: TRBV20-1
cdr3_length: 14
d_call: TRBD2
clone_size: NA
j_call: TRBJ2-1
cdr3_nt: TGCAGTGCCGTTGGACTAGCGGTTAACAATGAGCAGTTCTTC
cdr3_aa: CSAVGLAVNNEQFF

v_call: TRBV6-1
cdr3_length: 15
d_call: NA
clone_size: NA
j_call: TRBJ1-2
cdr3_nt: TGTGCCAGCAGTCCGTCGAGTCAGGCTAACTATGGCTACACCTTC
cdr3_aa: CASSPSSQANYGYTF

v_call: TRBV5-1
cdr3_length: 14
d_call: NA
clone_size: NA
j_call: TRBJ1-2
cdr3_nt: TGCGCCAGCAGCTTCCAGTTCGGGGACTATGGCTACACCTTC
cdr3_aa: CASSFQFGDYGYTF

v_call: TRBV28
cdr3_length: 14
d_call: NA
clone_size: few
j_call: TRBJ1-4
cdr3_nt: TGTGCCAGCAGTTTCCCGAACAGGGATGAAAAACTGTTTTTT
cdr3_aa: CASSFPNRDEKLFF

v_call: TRBV6-1
cdr3_length: 14
d_call: TRBD2
clone_size: many
j_call: TRBJ2-1
cdr3_nt: TGTGCCAGCAGTAAAACCGGGACTAGTAATGAGCAGTTCTTC
cdr3_aa: CASSKTGTSNEQFF

v_call: TRBV7-9
cdr3_length: 14
d_call: NA
clone_size: few
j_call: TRBJ2-3
cdr3_nt: TGTGCCAGCAGCCCAAGGGACGGCGTTGAAACGCAGTATTTT
cdr3_aa: CASSPRDGVETQYF